One and the same sample provided the 6 T cell receptor beta chains below, sequenced in a study of control samples from healthy donors and cancer patients. The protocol was immunoSEQ multiplex PCR, while the TCRdb copy is restricted to in-frame clones and leaves out a portion. Among 90,000 to 150,000 clones listed, approximately 87% were seen once. Source material: blood. These receptors were obtained from a man aged 25 to 40 in good health.

The chain recombines TRBV19 with TRBJ2-6; tentatively, D is TRBD1 (6 bases). CDR3 length equals 19 residues. Trimming left V 2 bases short and J 0 bases short, with 17 bases between. Germline V gives CDR1 LNHDA, CDR2 SQIVND (reference sequence). CDR3 in DNA: TGTGCCAGTAGTATACTGTCCCCAGGGGCGAGCTCTGGGGCCAACGTCCTGACTTTC. It specifies CASSILSPGASSGANVLTF.

The gene calls are TRBV10-3 and TRBJ2-5; no definite D call. CDR1 is ENHRY, CDR2 SYGVKD, per germline. V lost 0 bases and J lost 2, with 19 bases in between. The CDR3 loop spans 18 amino acids. The CDR3, as DNA: TGTGCCATCAGTGAGTCGGGTCCCCGTCTACAACCTCAAGAGACCCAGTACTTC. This translates into CAISESGPRLQPQETQYF.

V usage is TRBV5-1 and J usage is TRBJ2-1; 9 positions agree with TRBD1. The V segment lost 0 bases and the J segment 7 bases; nucleotides outside the gene matches: 5. CDR1 is SGHRS, CDR2 YFSETQ, per germline. The CDR3 has 15 amino acids. The CDR3 coding sequence is TGCGCCAGCAGCTTGGGGGGGACAGGGAAGAATGAGCAGTTCTTC. It encodes CASSLGGTGKNEQFF.

Turning to this clone: The sample has other DNA sequences that encode this CDR3 too. The chain combines TRBV5-1 with TRBJ1-1, with D perhaps TRBD1 (5 bases). The V gene's germline CDR1 is SGHRS and CDR2 YFSETQ. CDR3 size: 14 residues. V lost 0 bases and J 1 base, leaving 7 bases between the germline ends. The CDR3: CASSLEGRNTEAFF. Here the CDR3 DNA reads TGCGCCAGCAGCTTGGAGGGGAGGAACACTGAAGCTTTCTTT.

This chain joins TRBV5-1 and TRBJ2-5; TRBD2 matches at 11 bases. Germline assignment: CDR1 SGHRS and CDR2 YFSETQ. This CDR3 has 14 amino acids. V lost 4 bases to trimming and J lost 5 bases; unmatched junction nucleotides: 4. The CDR3 sequence: CASSLAGGGETQYF. The CDR3 DNA is TGCGCCAGCAGCCTAGCGGGGGGCGGGGAGACCCAGTACTTC. Full variable domain (remainder filled in from reference TRBV5-1 and TRBJ2-5): KAGVTQTPRYLIKTRGQQVTLSCSPISGHRSVSWYQQTPGQGLQFLFEYFSETQRNKGNFPGRFSGRQFSNSRSEMNVSTLELGDSALYLCASSLAGGGETQYFGPGTRLLVL.

This chain links TRBV29-1 with TRBJ1-2; a possible D gene is TRBD1 (6 bases). Trimming stripped 6 bases from V and 0 bases from J, with 11 bases between. Germline CDR1 is SQVTM and CDR2 is ANQGSEA. The CDR3 consists of 13 residues. The CDR3 DNA sequence: TGCAGCGTCCGACAGGAAACTAACTATGGCTACACCTTC. Its translation: CSVRQETNYGYTF.